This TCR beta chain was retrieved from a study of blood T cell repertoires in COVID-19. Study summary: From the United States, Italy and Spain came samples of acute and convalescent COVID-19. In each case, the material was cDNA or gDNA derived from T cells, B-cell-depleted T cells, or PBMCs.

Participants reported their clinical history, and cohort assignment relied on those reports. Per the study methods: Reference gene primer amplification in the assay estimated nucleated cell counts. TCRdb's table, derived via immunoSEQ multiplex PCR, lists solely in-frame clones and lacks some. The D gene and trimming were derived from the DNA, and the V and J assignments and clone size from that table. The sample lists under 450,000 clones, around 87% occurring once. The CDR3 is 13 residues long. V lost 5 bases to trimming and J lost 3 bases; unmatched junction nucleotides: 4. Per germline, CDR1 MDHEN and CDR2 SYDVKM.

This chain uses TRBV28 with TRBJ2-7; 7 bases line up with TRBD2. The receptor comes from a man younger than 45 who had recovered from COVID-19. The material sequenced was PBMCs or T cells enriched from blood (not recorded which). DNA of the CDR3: TGTGCCAGCAGTCGGGCGGGAGACTACGAGCAGTACTTC. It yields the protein CASSRAGDYEQYF.